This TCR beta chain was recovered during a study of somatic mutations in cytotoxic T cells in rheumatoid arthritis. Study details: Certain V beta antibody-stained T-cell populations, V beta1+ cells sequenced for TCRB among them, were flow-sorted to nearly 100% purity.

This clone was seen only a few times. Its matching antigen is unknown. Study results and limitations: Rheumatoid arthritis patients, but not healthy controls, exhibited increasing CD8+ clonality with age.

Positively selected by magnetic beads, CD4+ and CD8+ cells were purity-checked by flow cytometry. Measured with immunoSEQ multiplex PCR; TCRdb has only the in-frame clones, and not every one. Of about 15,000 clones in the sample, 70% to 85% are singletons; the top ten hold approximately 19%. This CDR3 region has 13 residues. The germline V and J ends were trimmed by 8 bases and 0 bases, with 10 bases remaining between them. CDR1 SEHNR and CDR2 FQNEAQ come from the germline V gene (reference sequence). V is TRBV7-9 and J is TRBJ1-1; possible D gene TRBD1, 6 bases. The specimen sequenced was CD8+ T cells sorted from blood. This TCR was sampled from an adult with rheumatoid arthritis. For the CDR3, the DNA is TGTGCCAGCGGGGGGCTGATGAACACTGAAGCTTTCTTT. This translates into CASGGLMNTEAFF. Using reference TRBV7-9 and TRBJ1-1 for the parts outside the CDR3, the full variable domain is DTGVSQNPRHKITKRGQNVTFRCDPISEHNRLYWYRQTLGQGPEFLTYFQNEAQLEKSRLLSDRFSAERPKGSFSTLEIQRTEQGDSAMYLCASGGLMNTEAFFGQGTRLTVV.